The subject of this entry is one T cell receptor (beta chain). These data belong to a study of blood T cell repertoires in COVID-19. Study-level information: Sites in the United States, Italy and Spain provided acute and convalescent COVID-19 samples. In each case, the material was cDNA or gDNA derived from T cells, B-cell-depleted T cells, or PBMCs.

Germline-derived CDR1 and CDR2 are SGHDT and YYEEEE. V was cut by 5 bases and J by 1 base, with 15 bases left in between. The CDR3 loop spans 16 amino acids. The repertoire was sequenced with immunoSEQ multiplex PCR; TCRdb's copy has only in-frame clones and lacks some. The sample shows a few hundred thousand clones, about 90% of them seen only once. The chain uses TRBV5-6 and TRBJ2-2; maybe TRBD2 (5 bases). This clonotype originated in a man in his forties with active or convalescent COVID-19. Sequencing input: peripheral blood. CDR3 residues: CASRLGAAENTGELFF. CDR3 DNA sequence: TGTGCCAGCAGACTAGGTGCAGCGGAGAACACCGGGGAGCTGTTTTTT.